The present T cell receptor (beta chain) was sequenced within a study of tumor T cells in aggressive B-cell lymphoma. Germline V gene data show CDR1 as SQVTM and CDR2 as ANQGSEA. Trimming took 7 bases from V and 7 from J; bases not matched to a gene: 7. The CDR3 runs 11 residues. The method was immunoSEQ multiplex PCR; TCRdb's version includes in-frame clones alone and lacks a portion of them. The data contain about 11,000 clones, around 89% of them seen just once; the ten biggest clones take up 2% to 2.5%. The chain carries TRBV29-1 and TRBJ2-7; 7 positions agree with TRBD2. Sequenced material: tumor tissue. The source is an adult with diffuse large B cell lymphoma. This chain's CDR3 is CSAWSGGEQYF. The CDR3 DNA follows: TGCAGCGCCTGGTCGGGAGGTGAGCAGTACTTC.